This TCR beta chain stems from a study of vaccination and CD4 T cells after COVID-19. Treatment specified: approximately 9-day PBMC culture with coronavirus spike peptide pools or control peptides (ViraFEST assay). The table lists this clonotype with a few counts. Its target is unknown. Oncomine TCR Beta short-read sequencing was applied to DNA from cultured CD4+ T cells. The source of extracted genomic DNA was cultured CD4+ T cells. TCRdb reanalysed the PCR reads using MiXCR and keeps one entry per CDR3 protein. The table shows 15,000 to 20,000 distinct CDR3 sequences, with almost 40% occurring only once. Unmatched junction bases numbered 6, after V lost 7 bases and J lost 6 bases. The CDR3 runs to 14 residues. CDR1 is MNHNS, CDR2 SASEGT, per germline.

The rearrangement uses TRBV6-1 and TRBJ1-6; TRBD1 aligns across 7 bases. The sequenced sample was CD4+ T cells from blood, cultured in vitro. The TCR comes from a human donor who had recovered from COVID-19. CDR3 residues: CASMAGQVNSPLHF. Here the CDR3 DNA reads TGTGCCAGCATGGCCGGACAGGTTAATTCACCCCTCCACTTT.